This T cell receptor beta chain was obtained from a study of cytomegalovirus exposure and HLA in healthy donors. Study-wide results and limits: Within the data, a cluster of highly shared sequence variants was likely a sequencing artifact. An analysis done earlier found most TCR beta V segments productive about 87% or about 30% of the time. A later analysis found common viral pathogens apparently linked to several of the most significant clusters.

In the PCR, 60 Vbeta and 13 Jbeta primers were used. Sequencing was performed with immunoSEQ multiplex PCR; in TCRdb, only in-frame clones are kept and a portion is missing. The sample lists over 150,000 clones, around 85% occurring once. The CDR3 extends over 16 amino acids. Germline lookup yields CDR1 SGHTA and CDR2 FQGTGA. V was clipped by 7 bases and J by 4 bases; unmatched bases: 10. As concerns this clone: Its antigen is unknown.

Input material: PBMCs. J is TRBJ2-3 and V is TRBV7-3; TRBD1 matches 11 bases. The source is a boy between 2 and 10 years old in good health and CMV-seronegative. The CDR3 DNA follows: TGTGCCAGCACCCCATTGGACAGGGGGCGCCCAGATACGCAGTATTTT. Protein product: CASTPLDRGRPDTQYF.